One sample yielded the 18 T cell receptor beta chains listed below, sequenced in a study of OX40 agonist ivuxolimab in advanced cancers. Generated by immunoSEQ multiplex PCR, the TCRdb table keeps only in-frame clones and is missing some. Of approximately 50,000 clones in the sample, 80% were seen once. Source: CD4+ or CD8+ T cells sorted from blood, taken in a trial of the OX40 agonist ivuxolimab. The receptors shown here come from an adult with an advanced solid tumor such as melanoma, head and neck, liver or kidney cancer.

The chain is built from TRBV4-2 and TRBJ1-2, with 9 nucleotides matching TRBD1. The junction had 16 bases not matched to a gene; V was cut back by 5 bases and J by 3 bases. Germline CDR1 and CDR2: LGHNA and YNFKEQ. The CDR3 is 18 residues long. The CDR3 here is CASSYLRDRDRLDYGYTF. The CDR3 DNA reads TGTGCCAGCAGCTACCTCCGGGACAGGGATAGATTGGACTATGGCTACACCTTC.

This clone was recorded once. The chain is built from TRBV4-3 and TRBJ2-3, with D unclear. Germline V gene sequence: CDR1 LGHNA, CDR2 YSLEER. CDR3 length: 14 amino acids. With 0 bases removed from V and 1 base from J, the gap between germline ends came to 5 bases. In DNA, the CDR3 is TGCGCCAGCAGCCAAGAATTCCGCACAGATACGCAGTATTTT. The encoded protein is CASSQEFRTDTQYF.

The V call is TRBV30, the J call TRBJ2-7, with D perhaps matching TRBD1 (5 bases). V was shortened by 5 bases and J by 1 base, with 15 bases between the two germline ends. This CDR3 is built from 14 residues. Germline assignment: CDR1 GTSNPN and CDR2 SVGIG (reference sequence). The CDR3 bases are TGTGCCTGGGCATCAGGAAGGGGATCCTACGAGCAGTACTTC. This encodes CAWASGRGSYEQYF.

The chain joins TRBV2 to TRBJ1-1, with a tentative D call TRBD1 (5 bases). CDR3 length: 14 amino acids. V was pared by 4 bases and J by 0 bases, with 9 bases between. Looked up from germline, CDR1 is SNHLY and CDR2 is FYNNEI. The CDR3 is CASSVRTMNTEAFF. The CDR3 nucleotides are TGTGCCAGCAGTGTAAGGACAATGAACACTGAAGCTTTCTTT.

This clone has a single count. The chain links TRBV6-5 to TRBJ1-2, with D possibly TRBD1 on 6 matching bases. Germline CDR1 reads MNHEY; CDR2 reads SVGAGI. V gave up 5 bases and J gave up 6 bases, with 19 bases separating them. The CDR3 is 15 amino acids. The CDR3 DNA sequence: TGTGCCAGCAGTCGCACAGGGTTAGGTATAGATGGCTACACCTTC. Its translation is CASSRTGLGIDGYTF.

A single count supports this clone. J is TRBJ2-2 and V is TRBV30; 7 bases align to TRBD2. This CDR3 comprises 14 residues. CDR1 GTSNPN and CDR2 SVGIG come from the germline V gene (reference sequence). Trimming removed 4 bases from V and 4 bases from J; junction bases left unmatched: 6. The CDR3, as DNA: TGTGCCTGGAACCCGACTAGCTCCACCGGGGAGCTGTTTTTT. It encodes CAWNPTSSTGELFF.

The rearrangement uses TRBV12-2 and TRBJ1-2. TRBV12-2 is noted as a pseudogene. CDR3 length: 13 residues. CDR3 amino acids: CASRLAGYYGYTF. The CDR3 nucleotides read TGTGCAAGTCGCTTAGCAGGGTACTATGGCTACACCTTC.

This clone has more than one count but fewer than ten. The rearrangement uses TRBV7-2 and TRBJ1-1; 7 nucleotides match TRBD1. The CDR3 is 14 residues long. V gave up 6 bases and J gave up 3 bases; unmatched junction bases: 7. CDR1 is SGHTA, CDR2 FQGNSA, per germline. The CDR3 DNA sequence: TGTGCCAGCAGGGGGTTCAGGGGGGACACTGAAGCTTTCTTT. The encoded protein is CASRGFRGDTEAFF.

The chain combines TRBV9 with TRBJ2-7; 9 nucleotides line up with TRBD2. CDR3 length: 14 amino acids. Germline V lookup: CDR1 SGDLS, CDR2 YYNGEE. V trimming: 4 bases; J trimming: 2 bases; junction bases outside the gene matches: 4. The CDR3 protein is CASSPLAGAYEQYF. The CDR3 DNA follows: TGTGCCAGCAGCCCTTTAGCGGGGGCCTACGAGCAGTACTTC.

The chain links TRBV18 to TRBJ1-3; D gene ambiguous. Germline-derived CDR1 and CDR2 are KGHSH and LQKENI. The CDR3 has 12 residues. Trimming took off 1 base at V and 4 bases at J, with 2 bases between the two ends. Written as DNA, the CDR3 is TGTGCCAGCTCACCACAGGGAAACACCATATATTTT. This encodes CASSPQGNTIYF.

DNA of the CDR3: TGTGCCATCAGTGAAGGCAGGGATGAGACCCAGTACTTC. Translating it yields CAISEGRDETQYF. V is TRBV10-3 and J is TRBJ2-5, with TRBD1 as a possible D gene (5 bases). CDR3 length equals 13 residues. Germline CDR1 ENHRY, CDR2 SYGVKD. V shed 3 bases and J shed 5 bases, with 10 bases lying between them.

The chain employs TRBV15 and TRBJ2-7; 8 bases fit TRBD2. In germline, CDR1 is LNHNV, CDR2 YYDKDF (reference sequence). The CDR3 sequence is 14 residues long. After removal of 3 bases from V and 6 bases from J, the junction contained 7 bases not matched to a gene. The CDR3 is CATSSGRARTEQYF. CDR3 DNA: TGTGCCACCAGCAGCGGGAGGGCCCGTACCGAGCAGTACTTC.

This clone was seen just once. The genes are TRBV10-2 and TRBJ2-1; 12 bases are shared with TRBD2. The CDR3 length is 17 residues. From germline, CDR1 is WSHSY and CDR2 SAAADI. The V gene end was trimmed by 7 bases and the J gene end by 5 bases; junction bases not matched to a gene: 12. CDR3: CASKGGASGRENNEQFF. The DNA of the CDR3 is TGCGCCAGCAAGGGAGGGGCTAGCGGGAGGGAGAACAATGAGCAGTTCTTC.

The chain recombines TRBV9 with TRBJ1-1; D remains unclear. CDR3 size: 13 residues. Germline V gives CDR1 SGDLS, CDR2 YYNGEE. The V end lost 4 bases, the J end lost 6 bases, and 13 bases lay between the germline ends. The CDR3, as DNA: TGTGCCAGCAGCCCCATGGGTTTTCCTGAAGCTTTCTTT. Amino acid sequence: CASSPMGFPEAFF. Supplemented by reference TRBV9 and TRBJ1-1, the full variable domain reads DSGVTQTPKHLITATGQRVTLRCSPRSGDLSVYWYQQSLDQGLQFLIQYYNGEERAKGNILERFSAQQFPDLHSELNLSSLELGDSALYFCASSPMGFPEAFFGQGTRLTVV.

Written as DNA, the CDR3 is TGTGCCAGCAGTTCCGCCGGGACTATTGTTGAAAAACTGTTTTTT. Encoded protein: CASSSAGTIVEKLFF. The chain is built from TRBV27 and TRBJ1-4; TRBD1 is a possible D gene (5 bases). Trimming took off 4 bases at V and 7 bases at J, with 16 bases between the two ends. The CDR3 runs to 15 residues. Germline CDR1 reads MNHEY; CDR2 reads SMNVEV (reference sequence).

The CDR3 loop is CASSFKPRRGADTQYF. CDR3 DNA sequence: TGCGCCAGCAGCTTTAAGCCTCGCCGGGGAGCAGATACGCAGTATTTT. This chain links TRBV5-1 with TRBJ2-3, with a possible D match to TRBD2 (5 bases). Germline assignment: CDR1 SGHRS and CDR2 YFSETQ. This CDR3 has 16 residues. Deletions cut 2 bases from V and 4 bases from J, with 17 bases between.

The gene calls are TRBV5-1 and TRBJ1-2, with unresolved D. Trimming removed 0 bases at V and 3 bases at J, with 6 bases between. Germline CDR1 SGHRS, CDR2 YFSETQ. CDR3 length: 13 amino acids. This CDR3 reads CASSLGQYYGYTF. CDR3 DNA: TGCGCCAGCAGCTTGGGGCAGTACTATGGCTACACCTTC.

This clone was observed a single time. The chain uses TRBV2 and TRBJ2-3; D call uncertain. The V end was cut by 3 bases, the J end by 4 bases, with 8 bases between. The germline V gene has CDR1 SNHLY and CDR2 FYNNEI. This CDR3 is built from 13 residues. The CDR3 sequence is CASSDRLADTQYF. The DNA for the CDR3 is TGTGCCAGCAGTGATAGGCTGGCAGATACGCAGTATTTT.